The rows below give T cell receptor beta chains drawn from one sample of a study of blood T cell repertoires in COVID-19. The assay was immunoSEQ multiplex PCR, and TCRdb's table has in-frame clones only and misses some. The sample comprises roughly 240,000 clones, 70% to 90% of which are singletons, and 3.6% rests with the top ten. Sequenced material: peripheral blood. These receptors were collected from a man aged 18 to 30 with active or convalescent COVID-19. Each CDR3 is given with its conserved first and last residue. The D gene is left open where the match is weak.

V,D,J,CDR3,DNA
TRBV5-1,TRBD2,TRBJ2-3,CASTNLAARADTQYF,TGCGCCAGCACCAACCTAGCGGCCAGAGCAGATACGCAGTATTTT
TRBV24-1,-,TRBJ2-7,CATSAFQAGSYEQYF,TGTGCCACCAGTGCCTTCCAAGCCGGGTCCTACGAGCAGTACTTC
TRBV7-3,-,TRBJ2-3,CASSLSDFTDTQYF,TGTGCCAGCAGCTTATCGGACTTCACAGATACGCAGTATTTT
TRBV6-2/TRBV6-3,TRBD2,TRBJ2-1,CASSTSGRNHEQFF,TGTGCCAGCAGTACTAGCGGGAGGAATCATGAGCAGTTCTTC
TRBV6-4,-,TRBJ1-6,CASSRDGNSPLHF,TGTGCCAGCAGCCGTGACGGGAATTCACCCCTCCACTTT
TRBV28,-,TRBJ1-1,CASSLHQGSTEAFF,TGTGCCAGCAGTTTACATCAGGGGAGCACTGAAGCTTTCTTT
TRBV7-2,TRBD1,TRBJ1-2,CASSFLSGTGFAGYTF,TGTGCCAGCAGCTTCCTCTCCGGGACAGGTTTCGCTGGCTACACCTTC
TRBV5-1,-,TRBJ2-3,CASTSHSGTDTQYF,TGCGCCAGCACTAGTCATTCAGGCACAGATACGCAGTATTTT
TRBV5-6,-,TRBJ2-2,CASSGDNSNTGELFF,TGTGCCAGCAGCGGGGACAACTCGAACACCGGGGAGCTGTTTTTT
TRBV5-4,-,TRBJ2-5,CASSLPLRGGQETQYF,TGTGCCAGCAGCTTGCCCCTAAGGGGGGGCCAAGAGACCCAGTACTTC
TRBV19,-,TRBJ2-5,CASSISPVKETQYF,TGTGCCAGTAGTATTTCTCCGGTAAAAGAGACCCAGTACTTC
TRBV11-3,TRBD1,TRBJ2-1,CASSARDRGPLGQFF,TGTGCCAGCAGCGCCCGGGACAGGGGACCCTTAGGGCAGTTCTTC
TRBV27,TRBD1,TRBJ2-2,CASSLKAGGYSGELFF,TGTGCCAGCAGTTTAAAAGCAGGGGGATATTCCGGGGAGCTGTTTTTT
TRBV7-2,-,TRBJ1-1,CASSQIRGTHTEAFF,TGTGCCAGCAGCCAGATTCGGGGTACTCACACTGAAGCTTTCTTT